These T cell receptor beta chains were read from a single sample in a study of early T cells in non-severe SARS-CoV-2 infection. From the 5' RACE reads, TCRdb called clonotypes with MiXCR, one entry per CDR3 protein. Here the sample spans tens of thousands of distinct CDR3 sequences, roughly a tenth being singletons. Sequenced input: whole blood. Every receptor here comes from an adult who was a healthcare worker with PCR-confirmed SARS-CoV-2 infection or an uninfected control (not recorded which). The CDR3 runs from the conserved cysteine through the conserved F or W. The D gene is left open where the match is weak. Clone size is not always given. Where it is, it says once, few, many or a class for expanded clones.

clone_size,j_call,d_call,v_call,cdr3_nt,cdr3_aa
many,TRBJ2-3,.,TRBV7-2,TGTGCCAGCAGTCGAACAGATACGCAGTATTTT,CASSRTDTQYF
.,TRBJ1-1,.,TRBV21-1,TGTGCCAGCAGCAAAGCGCTTTGGCAGGGGGAAAGGGACACTGAAGCTTTCTTT,CASSKALWQGERDTEAFF
.,TRBJ2-7,.,TRBV10-3,TGTGCCATCAGTGAAGGGGACCCGTCCTCCTACGAGCAGTACTTC,CAISEGDPSSYEQYF
many,TRBJ2-5,.,TRBV7-3,TGTGCCAGCAGCAGGTCATACCAAGAGACCCAGTACTTC,CASSRSYQETQYF
many,TRBJ2-7,.,TRBV2,TGTGCCAGCAGTTTTCCGGTTACCTACGAGCAGTACTTC,CASSFPVTYEQYF
many,TRBJ2-1,TRBD2,TRBV5-1,TGCGCCAGCGAGGCGGGAGAAAAAGATTTGGATGAGCAGTTCTTC,CASEAGEKDLDEQFF
many,TRBJ2-7,.,TRBV11-2,TGTGCCAGCAGCCGCCACCCCGGGTCCTCTAAGGACGAGCAGTACTTC,CASSRHPGSSKDEQYF
.,TRBJ1-5,.,TRBV5-6,TGTGCCAGCAGCTTCCGCAGTAATCAGCCCCAGCATTTT,CASSFRSNQPQHF
few,TRBJ2-2,TRBD1,TRBV9,TGTGCCAGCAGCGTAGGACAGGGCGGCGGGGAGCTGTTTTTT,CASSVGQGGGELFF
.,TRBJ1-3,.,TRBV20-1,TGCAGTGCTGGGACACATTCGGTTGGAAACACCATATATTTT,CSAGTHSVGNTIYF
many,TRBJ1-5,TRBD1,TRBV19,TGTGCCAGTAGCCGGGACAGGGAGGACCAGCCCCAGCATTTT,CASSRDREDQPQHF
.,TRBJ1-6,.,TRBV7-2,TGTGCCAGCAGCTATACGCCACTCAGGAATTCACCCCTCCACTTT,CASSYTPLRNSPLHF
few,TRBJ2-5,.,TRBV21-1,TGTGCCAGCAGCAAAACACGATGTCGGGAGACCCAGTACTTC,CASSKTRCRETQYF
many,TRBJ2-1,TRBD1,TRBV29-1,TGCAGCGTTGGGGGACAGTCCTACAATGAGCAGTTCTTC,CSVGGQSYNEQFF
many,TRBJ2-5,TRBD2,TRBV10-3,TGTGCCATCAGTGAGTCACTAGCGGGAGAAGGAGGAGAGACCCAGTACTTC,CAISESLAGEGGETQYF
many,TRBJ1-1,.,TRBV3-1,TGTGCCAGCAGCCAAAGGACAGTCTCATGGACTGAAGCTTTCTTT,CASSQRTVSWTEAFF
many,TRBJ2-1,TRBD2,TRBV30,TGTGCCTGGACCATTGCGGGGGAATTTGAGCAGTTCTTC,CAWTIAGEFEQFF
.,TRBJ2-4,.,TRBV29-1,TGCAGCGTTGATTTGGGAGGGGGAAACATTCAGTACTTC,CSVDLGGGNIQYF
few,TRBJ2-7,.,TRBV20-1,TGCAGTGCTCAAGTGAGCTCCTACGAGCAGTACTTC,CSAQVSSYEQYF
few,TRBJ2-3,.,TRBV12-3/TRBV12-4,TGTGCCAGCAGTCCCGCTGCGGGTTGGGGCACAGATACGCAGTATTTT,CASSPAAGWGTDTQYF
many,TRBJ2-3,.,TRBV7-3,TGTGCCAGCGGACCTATGAGGGACGCGCAGTATTTT,CASGPMRDAQYF
.,TRBJ2-5,TRBD2,TRBV20-1,TGCAGTGCTAGAGAAGGACTAGCGGAAGAGACCCAGTACTTC,CSAREGLAEETQYF
many,TRBJ2-4,.,TRBV5-4,TGTGCCAGCAGCTTCAGGGGAAACATTCAGTACTTC,CASSFRGNIQYF
many,TRBJ2-3,.,TRBV5-1,TGCGCCAGCACCACCTGGGGAGTGAGCACAGATACGCAGTATTTT,CASTTWGVSTDTQYF
.,TRBJ2-1,TRBD1,TRBV27,TGTGCCAGCAGTTGGACAGGGGGCTCCTACAATGAGCAGTTCTTC,CASSWTGGSYNEQFF
many,TRBJ2-5,TRBD2,TRBV7-2,TGTGCCAGCAGCCCCGGTGGGGGGGTCAAGACCCAGTACTTC,CASSPGGGVKTQYF
few,TRBJ2-3,TRBD2,TRBV7-2,TGTGCCAGCAGCCAACCTCTTAGCGGGAACTACACAGATACGCAGTATTTT,CASSQPLSGNYTDTQYF
few,TRBJ2-1,TRBD2,TRBV27,TGTGCCAGCACCAAACTAGCGGGAGTTAGGAATGAGCAGTTCTTC,CASTKLAGVRNEQFF
many,TRBJ1-4,.,TRBV5-6,TGTGCCAGCAGCGGGCGACAGCCTGCAACTAATGAAAAACTGTTTTTT,CASSGRQPATNEKLFF
few,TRBJ2-7,TRBD2,TRBV12-3/TRBV12-4,TGTGCCAGCAGCCTAACCGGGACTAGCGGCTACGAGCAGTACTTC,CASSLTGTSGYEQYF
.,TRBJ2-1,.,TRBV7-8,TGTGCCAGCAGCTTAGACTCTTATACTGAGCAGTTCTTC,CASSLDSYTEQFF
many,TRBJ2-5,TRBD2,TRBV5-1,TGCGCCAGCAGATCGGGACTAGCATTCGAGACCCAGTACTTC,CASRSGLAFETQYF
many,TRBJ1-2,.,TRBV5-1,TGCGCCAGCAGCTTGGGGGGAAACTCGGCCTATGGCTACACCTTC,CASSLGGNSAYGYTF
few,TRBJ2-4,.,TRBV20-1,TGCAGTGCCCCGATAGGTCAAAAGGGGACCAAAAACATTCAGTACTTC,CSAPIGQKGTKNIQYF
few,TRBJ2-6,.,TRBV29-1,TGCAGCGTTGTAGCCGGGGCCAACGTCCTGACTTTC,CSVVAGANVLTF
many,TRBJ2-1,.,TRBV5-1,TGCGCCAGCAGCTCCCGTCCCGAAGCGGGTGGCCACTACAATGAGCAGTTCTTC,CASSSRPEAGGHYNEQFF
medium-sized,TRBJ2-3,TRBD2,TRBV20-1,TGCAGTGCTAGACCTCCGGGACTAGCGGGAGGGACTGTCAGCACAGATACGCAGTATTTT,CSARPPGLAGGTVSTDTQYF
many,TRBJ1-1,.,TRBV4-1,TGCGCCAGCAGCCAAGGTCGAGGGAGGAACACTGAAGCTTTCTTT,CASSQGRGRNTEAFF
many,TRBJ2-7,.,TRBV5-4,TGTGCCAGCAGCTACGGGACTCCTGGGAACTACGAGCAGTACTTC,CASSYGTPGNYEQYF
many,TRBJ2-7,TRBD1,TRBV27,TGTGCCAGCAGTTTTACGACAGGGAACGAGCAGTACTTC,CASSFTTGNEQYF
.,TRBJ2-1,.,TRBV29-1,TGCAGCGTTGAAGGGGGTTCCTACAATGAGCAGTTCTTC,CSVEGGSYNEQFF
.,TRBJ1-4,.,TRBV21-1,TGTGCCATCAACACCACCTCCGAAAAACTGTTTTTT,CAINTTSEKLFF
.,TRBJ1-6,TRBD1,TRBV7-2,TGTGCCAGCAGCCGGGACAGCTATAATTCACCCCTCCACTTT,CASSRDSYNSPLHF
.,TRBJ1-4,.,TRBV5-1,TGCGCCAGCAGCGCCAACGGAGGGGCTAATGAAAAACTGTTTTTT,CASSANGGANEKLFF
few,TRBJ2-7,TRBD2,TRBV18,TGTGCCAGCTCCGGGACTAGGAACAGCTACGAGCAGTACTTC,CASSGTRNSYEQYF
many,TRBJ1-1,.,TRBV18,TGTGCCAGCTCACTAAGGCAGGGGAACACTGAAGCTTTCTTT,CASSLRQGNTEAFF
few,TRBJ1-3,.,TRBV6-5,TGTGCCAGCAAACCCGGGTTCGCCGGAAACACCATATATTTT,CASKPGFAGNTIYF